A single sample gave rise to the 30 T cell receptor beta chains below, sequenced in a study of cytomegalovirus exposure and HLA in healthy donors. PCR amplification relied on 60 Vbeta primers (plus 13 Jbeta primers). Assay used: immunoSEQ multiplex PCR; TCRdb lists only in-frame clones, some missing. The repertoire holds 100,000 to 150,000 clones, with roughly three quarters as singletons. Sample: PBMCs. The receptors here all came from a middle-aged woman in good health and CMV-seronegative.

The chain is built from TRBV6-6 and TRBJ2-7; D possibly corresponds to TRBD2 (5 bases). V lost 5 bases to trimming and J lost 4 bases, with 12 bases between them. CDR1 and CDR2 from the germline V gene are MNHNY and SVGAGI (reference sequence). The CDR3 spans 13 residues. CDR3 residues: CASSLLATYEQYF. The CDR3 DNA reads as TGTGCCAGCAGTCTCCTAGCTACGTACGAGCAGTACTTC.

V gene TRBV18 combines with J gene TRBJ2-7; tentative D call: TRBD2 (6 bases). The germline V gene has CDR1 KGHSH and CDR2 LQKENI. V dropped 3 bases and J dropped 2 bases, with 8 bases sitting between them. CDR3 length: 13 residues. The CDR3 nucleotides are TGTGCCAGCTCACCGCCTAGCGCCTACGAGCAGTACTTC. As protein: CASSPPSAYEQYF.

The chain couples TRBV11-3 to TRBJ1-3; TRBD1 aligns across 7 bases. J lost 0 bases, V lost 4 bases, and 3 bases had no gene match. CDR3 length: 15 amino acids. Per the germline V gene, CDR1 is SGHNT and CDR2 is YENEEA. CDR3 DNA sequence: TGTGCCAGCAGCTCAACAGGGGCCTCTGGAAACACCATATATTTT. This encodes CASSSTGASGNTIYF.

With respect to this clone: At one of its ends the junction is not consistent with the germline gene, which may arise from a read error. The rearrangement links TRBV28 to TRBJ2-6, with D possibly matching TRBD2 (7 bases). The CDR3 is 14 amino acids. From germline, CDR1 is MDHEN and CDR2 SYDVKM. CDR3 in amino acids: CASTDPGGANGLTF. CDR3 bases: TGTGCCAGCACCGACCCTGGGGGGGCCAACGGCCTGACTTTC.

This clone has more than one count but fewer than ten. The chain employs TRBV5-8 and TRBJ1-1; 11 bases are a match to TRBD1. The CDR3 loop spans 14 amino acids. V trimming: 3 bases; J trimming: 5 bases; junction bases outside the gene matches: 3. Looked up from germline, CDR1 is SGHTS and CDR2 is YDEGEE. DNA for the CDR3: TGTGCCAGCAGCTCTGGACAGGGGGCAACTGAAGCTTTCTTT. Residues: CASSSGQGATEAFF.

J is TRBJ1-2 and V is TRBV27; the match to TRBD1 covers 8 bases. The CDR3 sequence is 13 residues long. Germline V gene sequence: CDR1 MNHEY, CDR2 SMNVEV (reference sequence). After removal of 5 bases from V and 5 bases from J, the junction contained 4 bases not matched to a gene. Here the CDR3 reads CASSPGTGYGYTF. CDR3 nucleotide sequence: TGTGCCAGCAGTCCCGGGACAGGATATGGCTACACCTTC.

This sequence joins TRBV7-9 and TRBJ2-3; perhaps TRBD2 as D (6 bases). V shed 5 bases and J shed 4 bases, with 19 bases lying between them. This CDR3 has 16 amino acids. The V gene's germline CDR1 is SEHNR and CDR2 FQNEAQ (reference sequence). CDR3 bases: TGTGCCAGCAGCGGTTGGTGGGACGGGAGACCAGATACGCAGTATTTT. It specifies CASSGWWDGRPDTQYF. Complete variable domain (other parts from reference TRBV7-9 and TRBJ2-3): DTGVSQNPRHKITKRGQNVTFRCDPISEHNRLYWYRQTLGQGPEFLTYFQNEAQLEKSRLLSDRFSAERPKGSFSTLEIQRTEQGDSAMYLCASSGWWDGRPDTQYFGPGTRLTVL.

The chain couples TRBV6-1 to TRBJ2-7; TRBD1 is a possible D gene (5 bases). This CDR3 region has 12 residues. Germline loops: CDR1 MNHNS, CDR2 SASEGT. The ends were cut back, 5 bases at V and 4 bases at J, with 9 bases in the middle. The CDR3 reads CASSKTEYEQYF. The DNA for the CDR3 is TGTGCCAGCAGTAAGACAGAATACGAGCAGTACTTC.

This clone has a handful of counts. The chain is built from TRBV28 and TRBJ2-3; possibly TRBD2 for D (6 bases). The ends were cut back, 2 bases at V and 2 bases at J, with 23 bases in the middle. This CDR3 is 19 amino acids long. The germline CDR1 and CDR2 sequences are MDHEN and SYDVKM. CDR3 nucleotide sequence: TGTGCCAGCAGTTTAACTAGCCGGGTACAAAACAGCACCACAGATACGCAGTATTTT. It yields the protein CASSLTSRVQNSTTDTQYF.

The chain couples TRBV2 to TRBJ2-5, with 7 nucleotides matching TRBD2. Trimming cost V 10 bases and J 5 bases; bases outside gene matches: 13. The CDR3 is 14 amino acids. CDR1 and CDR2 (germline): SNHLY, FYNNEI. CDR3 sequence: CATLVGGREETQYF. DNA of the CDR3: TGTGCCACCTTAGTTGGCGGGAGAGAGGAGACCCAGTACTTC.

V usage is TRBV5-1 and J usage is TRBJ2-1; D remains ambiguous. The CDR3 contains 11 residues. The ends were cut back, 2 bases at V and 5 bases at J, with 2 bases in the middle. Per germline, CDR1 SGHRS and CDR2 YFSETQ. CDR3 amino acids: CASSFDNEQFF. CDR3 coding DNA: TGCGCCAGCAGCTTCGACAATGAGCAGTTCTTC.

This clone was seen just once. Sequence at one end of the junction differs from germline and may be a read error. The chain employs TRBV7-9 and TRBJ2-1, with 9 bases that match TRBD1. Germline assignment: CDR1 SEHNR and CDR2 FQNEAQ (reference sequence). This CDR3 comprises 16 residues. CDR3 sequence (DNA): TGTTCCAGCAGCTTGCCTCCGGGACAGGGTTACAATGAGCAGTTCTTC. Residues: CSSSLPPGQGYNEQFF.

The gene calls are TRBV29-1 and TRBJ1-2; 8 bases agree with TRBD1. Germline V gene sequence: CDR1 SQVTM, CDR2 ANQGSEA. There are 13 residues in the CDR3. Trimming took 7 bases from V and 2 from J; bases not matched to a gene: 6. Here the CDR3 reads CSASQGANYGYTF. The CDR3 DNA follows: TGCAGCGCTTCCCAGGGGGCGAACTATGGCTACACCTTC.

This clone has a handful of counts. The V gene is TRBV5-4, the J gene TRBJ2-3; 8 positions match TRBD1. Germline CDR1 and CDR2: SGHNT and YYREEE (reference sequence). Trimming cost V 5 bases and J 6 bases; bases outside gene matches: 11. The CDR3 is 15 residues long. This CDR3 is CASSPGTRGHDTQYF. In DNA form, the CDR3 reads TGTGCCAGCAGTCCCGGGACCAGGGGGCACGATACGCAGTATTTT.

The chain is built from TRBV30 and TRBJ1-6; D is perhaps TRBD1 (5 bases). V was cut by 3 bases and J by 7 bases, with 10 bases left in between. Looked up from germline, CDR1 is GTSNPN and CDR2 is SVGIG (reference sequence). The CDR3 has 13 residues. The CDR3, as DNA: TGTGCCTGGAGGGTAGGGGAAAATTCACCCCTCCACTTT. Translated: CAWRVGENSPLHF.

This chain joins TRBV15 and TRBJ1-4; the D gene is possibly TRBD1 (6 bases). The CDR3 is 16 amino acids. Trimming cost V 0 bases and J 7 bases, with 15 bases left between them. Germline V gene lookup returns CDR1 LNHNV and CDR2 YYDKDF (reference sequence). The CDR3 region is CATSRDGTGLTEKLFF. CDR3 DNA sequence: TGTGCCACCAGCAGAGATGGAACAGGGTTGACTGAAAAACTGTTTTTT.

This clone was picked up a small number of times. This sequence joins TRBV10-3 and TRBJ2-3; 11 bases fit TRBD2. Germline loops: CDR1 ENHRY, CDR2 SYGVKD. Trimming removed 0 bases from V and 3 bases from J; junction bases left unmatched: 5. The CDR3 length is 17 residues. Here the CDR3 DNA reads TGTGCCATCAGTGAGTCGATTCTAGCGGGAGGAACAGATACGCAGTATTTT. It specifies CAISESILAGGTDTQYF.

The chain recombines TRBV5-5 with TRBJ1-2; D is perhaps TRBD1 (6 bases). Per the germline V gene, CDR1 is SGHKS and CDR2 is YYEKEE (reference sequence). The V gene lost 4 bases and the J gene lost 8 bases, with 15 bases spanning the gap. CDR3 length: 13 amino acids. CDR3 coding DNA: TGTGCCAGCAGCCTCTCGACAGGCCCCGGCTACACCTTC. The encoded protein is CASSLSTGPGYTF.

The gene calls are TRBV7-9 and TRBJ2-5; D is ambiguous. CDR1 is SEHNR, CDR2 FQNEAQ, per germline (reference sequence). The ends were cut back, 6 bases at V and 4 bases at J, with 6 bases in the middle. The CDR3 sequence is 11 residues long. The CDR3 DNA reads as TGTGCCAGCAGACTTCTAGAGACCCAGTACTTC. Encoded protein: CASRLLETQYF.

The chain employs TRBV18 and TRBJ2-7; 7 nucleotides align to TRBD1. V lost 3 bases, J lost 7 bases, and 9 bases stayed unmatched. This CDR3 has 14 amino acids. The germline V gene has CDR1 KGHSH and CDR2 LQKENI. The CDR3 sequence: CASSPGDRVGEQYF. The CDR3 bases are TGTGCCAGCTCACCCGGCGACAGGGTGGGTGAGCAGTACTTC.

This chain's CDR3 is CASASAVTSYNEQFF. The CDR3 DNA reads TGTGCCAGTGCTAGCGCGGTTACTTCCTACAATGAGCAGTTCTTC. The rearrangement uses TRBV19 and TRBJ2-1; possibly TRBD2 for D (6 bases). The germline V and J ends were trimmed by 8 bases and 1 base, with 15 bases remaining between them. The CDR3 spans 15 residues. From germline, CDR1 is LNHDA and CDR2 SQIVND (reference sequence).

The chain has TRBV2 and TRBJ1-1; TRBD1 matches 8 bases. The germline V gene encodes CDR1 SNHLY and CDR2 FYNNEI. The CDR3 is 14 residues long. V was pared by 6 bases and J by 3 bases, with 6 bases of the junction left unmatched. CDR3 loop: CASRKQGGDTEAFF. The CDR3 DNA reads as TGTGCCAGCAGGAAACAGGGGGGGGACACTGAAGCTTTCTTT.

The chain couples TRBV19 to TRBJ2-2; D is possibly TRBD1 (5 bases). There are 14 residues in the CDR3. V dropped 7 bases and J dropped 1 base, with 10 bases sitting between them. Germline assignment: CDR1 LNHDA and CDR2 SQIVND (reference sequence). In DNA form, the CDR3 reads TGTGCCAGTAATAAGGGGAAGAACACCGGGGAGCTGTTTTTT. Protein product: CASNKGKNTGELFF.

This clone showed up just once. The V and J genes are TRBV5-4 and TRBJ1-4; TRBD1 matches at 7 bases. Looked up from germline, CDR1 is SGHNT and CDR2 is YYREEE (reference sequence). This CDR3 has 15 amino acids. V dropped 6 bases and J dropped 0; count of bases not matched to a gene: 5. CDR3 region: CASTRDSATNEKLFF. The CDR3 DNA reads as TGTGCCAGCACCCGGGACAGCGCAACTAATGAAAAACTGTTTTTT.

This clone was counted only a few times. The chain links TRBV2 to TRBJ1-5; no definite D call. CDR1 is SNHLY, CDR2 FYNNEI, per germline. The CDR3 runs to 17 residues. V was cut by 8 bases and J by 0 bases, with 20 bases left in between. CDR3 protein: CASSGGFGGTSNQPQHF. The CDR3 nucleotides are TGTGCCAGCTCCGGCGGGTTTGGCGGCACTAGCAATCAGCCCCAGCATTTT.

The rearrangement joins TRBV5-6 to TRBJ1-1; 7 bases align to TRBD1. This CDR3 is built from 14 residues. V was clipped by 0 bases and J by 6 bases; unmatched bases: 5. CDR1 is SGHDT, CDR2 YYEEEE, per germline. The CDR3: CASSLGDSASEAFF. For the CDR3, the DNA is TGTGCCAGCAGCTTGGGGGACAGTGCTTCTGAAGCTTTCTTT.

J is TRBJ2-1 and V is TRBV10-2; TRBD2 matches at 11 bases. This CDR3 region has 15 residues. V was pared by 6 bases and J by 4 bases, with 5 bases of the junction left unmatched. Germline CDR1 is WSHSY and CDR2 is SAAADI. CDR3 bases: TGCGCCAGCAGCATGGGACTAGCGGCTTACAATGAGCAGTTCTTC. Amino acid sequence: CASSMGLAAYNEQFF.

The chain employs TRBV11-3 and TRBJ2-2; maybe TRBD2 (6 bases). CDR1 is SGHNT and CDR2 is YENEEA in the germline V gene. The CDR3 spans 14 residues. V was clipped by 6 bases and J by 1 base, with 9 bases between them. The CDR3 sequence is CASRRGGNTGELFF. In DNA, the CDR3 is TGTGCCAGCAGGAGGGGAGGGAACACCGGGGAGCTGTTTTTT.

V is TRBV9 and J is TRBJ2-3, with a tentative D call TRBD2 (5 bases). Between the trimmed V and J ends, which lost 6 bases and 0 bases, there was a span of 23 bases. Germline values: CDR1 SGDLS, CDR2 YYNGEE. The CDR3 spans 18 residues. The CDR3 sequence is CASTRGRTKTKSTDTQYF. DNA of the CDR3: TGTGCCAGCACCCGGGGAAGGACCAAAACGAAAAGCACAGATACGCAGTATTTT.

The V call is TRBV7-9, the J call TRBJ2-3; D is perhaps TRBD1 (6 bases). CDR3 length equals 16 residues. CDR1 SEHNR and CDR2 FQNEAQ come from the germline V gene (reference sequence). V was pared by 2 bases and J by 3 bases, with 15 bases between. The CDR3 nucleotides are TGTGCCAGCAGCTTATCGACAGGAATTGGGACAGATACGCAGTATTTT. Translated, it gives CASSLSTGIGTDTQYF.